These T cell receptor beta chains were read from a single sample in a study of control samples from healthy donors and cancer patients. Sequenced by immunoSEQ multiplex PCR; TCRdb stores in-frame clones only, minus some. The sample holds 150,000 to 200,000 clones, around 90% seen once. Input material: blood. The receptors shown here come from a man aged 25-45 years in good health. Both conserved end residues are part of each CDR3. The order of the fields is CDR3 protein, CDR3 DNA, J gene, clone size, D gene, V gene. The D gene is left open where the match is weak. Expanded clones are given a class, and other clones once, few, many or no size at all.

CDR3: CASRPGQGTYGYTF
DNA: TGTGCCAGTAGGCCGGGACAGGGTACCTATGGCTACACCTTC
J: TRBJ1-2
size: .
D: TRBD1
V: TRBV19

CDR3: CASRPGNTDTQYF
DNA: TGTGCCAGCAGGCCGGGCAACACAGATACGCAGTATTTT
J: TRBJ2-3
size: .
D: .
V: TRBV27

CDR3: CASSPDATTGILETQYF
DNA: TGTGCCAGCAGTCCAGACGCCACGACGGGGATTCTAGAGACCCAGTACTTC
J: TRBJ2-5
size: .
D: .
V: TRBV7-2

CDR3: CASSPRGHTEAFF
DNA: TGTGCCAGTAGTCCTCGGGGACACACTGAAGCTTTCTTT
J: TRBJ1-1
size: .
D: .
V: TRBV19

CDR3: CASTGGGQDYGYTF
DNA: TGCGCCAGCACTGGTGGGGGGCAGGACTATGGCTACACCTTC
J: TRBJ1-2
size: .
D: .
V: TRBV5-1

CDR3: CASSFPRGETQYF
DNA: TGTGCCAGCAGCTTTCCCAGGGGAGAGACCCAGTACTTC
J: TRBJ2-5
size: .
D: .
V: TRBV5-4

CDR3: CASSAGRGNYGYTF
DNA: TGTGCCAGCAGTGCGGGCAGGGGCAACTATGGCTACACCTTC
J: TRBJ1-2
size: .
D: .
V: TRBV2

CDR3: CASSPGGLLDTQYF
DNA: TGCGCCAGCAGTCCAGGGGGCCTTTTAGATACGCAGTATTTT
J: TRBJ2-3
size: .
D: TRBD1
V: TRBV5-1

CDR3: CSVEGDLLYKWQFF
DNA: TGCAGCGTTGAAGGGGACCTACTCTACAAGTGGCAGTTCTTC
J: TRBJ2-1
size: few
D: .
V: TRBV29-1

CDR3: CSVVQGIMNTEAFF
DNA: TGCAGCGTTGTTCAGGGGATTATGAACACTGAAGCTTTCTTT
J: TRBJ1-1
size: .
D: .
V: TRBV29-1

CDR3: CASTPGTSDHNEQFF
DNA: TGTGCCAGCACCCCCGGGACTAGCGACCACAATGAGCAGTTCTTC
J: TRBJ2-1
size: .
D: TRBD2
V: TRBV5-4

CDR3: CASSETGNAGEKLFF
DNA: TGTGCCAGCAGCGAAACAGGGAATGCGGGTGAAAAACTGTTTTTT
J: TRBJ1-4
size: .
D: .
V: TRBV7-8

CDR3: CASSSGVYNEQFF
DNA: TGTGCCAGCAGTTCGGGGGTTTACAATGAGCAGTTCTTC
J: TRBJ2-1
size: .
D: .
V: TRBV11-3

CDR3: CASSRDDNEKLFF
DNA: TGCGCCAGCAGCCGGGACGATAATGAAAAACTGTTTTTT
J: TRBJ1-4
size: once
D: .
V: TRBV5-1

CDR3: CASSLGGTSGANVLTF
DNA: TGTGCCAGCAGCTTAGGGGGGACCTCTGGGGCCAACGTCCTGACTTTC
J: TRBJ2-6
size: .
D: .
V: TRBV9

CDR3: CASSLDGSGRREQFF
DNA: TGTGCCAGCAGCTTAGATGGTAGCGGGAGACGCGAGCAGTTCTTC
J: TRBJ2-1
size: .
D: TRBD2
V: TRBV13

CDR3: CASRTGGRDGEKLFF
DNA: TGTGCCAGCAGGACCGGGGGGAGGGATGGAGAAAAACTGTTTTTT
J: TRBJ1-4
size: .
D: .
V: TRBV28

CDR3: CASSLNRGGTEAFF
DNA: TGCGCCAGCAGCCTTAACAGGGGTGGAACTGAAGCTTTCTTT
J: TRBJ1-1
size: .
D: TRBD1
V: TRBV5-1

CDR3: CASPPVWASTDTQYF
DNA: TGTGCCAGCCCCCCAGTGTGGGCTAGCACAGATACGCAGTATTTT
J: TRBJ2-3
size: .
D: .
V: TRBV18

CDR3: CASSPGGATNEKLFF
DNA: TGTGCCAGCAGCCCGGGGGGAGCAACTAATGAAAAACTGTTTTTT
J: TRBJ1-4
size: .
D: .
V: TRBV28

CDR3: CASSLGDVFSNQPQHF
DNA: TGCGCCAGCAGCTTGGGGGACGTTTTTAGCAATCAGCCCCAGCATTTT
J: TRBJ1-5
size: .
D: .
V: TRBV5-1

CDR3: CASNALDRDNSPLHF
DNA: TGTGCCAGCAATGCCCTGGACAGGGACAATTCACCCCTCCACTTT
J: TRBJ1-6
size: .
D: TRBD1
V: TRBV28

CDR3: CAWRTSGGALGEQFF
DNA: TGTGCCTGGAGGACGAGCGGGGGGGCCTTGGGTGAGCAGTTCTTC
J: TRBJ2-1
size: .
D: TRBD2
V: TRBV30

CDR3: CASRRDRETYNEQFF
DNA: TGTGCCAGTCGGAGGGACCGGGAGACCTACAATGAGCAGTTCTTC
J: TRBJ2-1
size: .
D: .
V: TRBV7-8

CDR3: CASRGQGDSPLHF
DNA: TGTGCCAGCAGAGGACAGGGCGACTCACCCCTCCACTTT
J: TRBJ1-6
size: .
D: TRBD1
V: TRBV6-5

CDR3: CASTGGELSYEQYF
DNA: TGTGCCAGCACCGGCGGGGAACTCTCCTACGAGCAGTACTTC
J: TRBJ2-7
size: .
D: .
V: TRBV5-4

CDR3: CASRAGQGALSGNTIYF
DNA: TGTGCCAGCAGGGCTGGACAGGGGGCCCTCTCTGGAAACACCATATATTTT
J: TRBJ1-3
size: .
D: TRBD1
V: TRBV3-1/TRBV3-2

CDR3: CASSSSGTVSQPQHF
DNA: TGTGCCAGCAGTTCCTCCGGGACAGTATCTCAGCCCCAGCATTTT
J: TRBJ1-5
size: once
D: TRBD1
V: TRBV6-5

CDR3: CASSPGQSSSYEQYF
DNA: TGTGCCAGCTCCCCCGGGCAGTCCAGCTCCTACGAGCAGTACTTC
J: TRBJ2-7
size: once
D: .
V: TRBV27

CDR3: CASSSPPKSGGTDTQYF
DNA: TGTGCCAGCAGCTCTCCACCGAAGAGCGGGGGAACAGATACGCAGTATTTT
J: TRBJ2-3
size: .
D: TRBD2
V: TRBV7-9

CDR3: CASSGQGNSPLHF
DNA: TGTGCCAGCTCTGGACAGGGGAATTCACCCCTCCACTTT
J: TRBJ1-6
size: .
D: TRBD1
V: TRBV18

CDR3: CASRWTGATDTQYF
DNA: TGTGCCAGCAGGTGGACTGGGGCCACAGATACGCAGTATTTT
J: TRBJ2-3
size: .
D: .
V: TRBV11-1

CDR3: CAWNGPTGELFF
DNA: TGTGCCTGGAATGGGCCAACCGGGGAGCTGTTTTTT
J: TRBJ2-2
size: .
D: .
V: TRBV30

CDR3: CASSLGGQGAYEQYF
DNA: TGTGCCAGCAGCTTGGGGGGTCAGGGGGCTTACGAGCAGTACTTC
J: TRBJ2-7
size: .
D: TRBD1
V: TRBV5-4

CDR3: CASRIGGTGGEQFF
DNA: TGTGCCAGTAGGATAGGAGGGACAGGGGGTGAGCAGTTCTTC
J: TRBJ2-1
size: .
D: TRBD1
V: TRBV19

CDR3: CASSQDVRTGTYEQYF
DNA: TGTGCCAGCAGCCAAGATGTCCGGACAGGGACCTACGAGCAGTACTTC
J: TRBJ2-7
size: .
D: TRBD1
V: TRBV3-1/TRBV3-2

CDR3: CASSYPRDAVNYGYTF
DNA: TGTGCCAGCAGTTACCCACGGGACGCAGTTAACTATGGCTACACCTTC
J: TRBJ1-2
size: .
D: .
V: TRBV6-6

CDR3: CASQARSYEQYF
DNA: TGTGCCAGTCAGGCGCGATCCTACGAGCAGTACTTC
J: TRBJ2-7
size: few
D: .
V: TRBV19

CDR3: CASSLFPGVLTEAFF
DNA: TGTGCCAGCAGTCTCTTTCCGGGGGTACTCACTGAAGCTTTCTTT
J: TRBJ1-1
size: once
D: .
V: TRBV6-6

CDR3: CARSLSGNNSPLHF
DNA: TGTGCCAGAAGCTTATCAGGGAACAATTCACCCCTCCACTTT
J: TRBJ1-6
size: .
D: .
V: TRBV5-3

CDR3: CASSLDRYSNQPQHF
DNA: TGTGCCAGTAGTCTGGACAGGTATAGCAATCAGCCCCAGCATTTT
J: TRBJ1-5
size: .
D: TRBD1
V: TRBV19

CDR3: CASSYLQGDYEQYF
DNA: TGTGCCAGCAGTTATCTCCAGGGGGACTACGAGCAGTACTTC
J: TRBJ2-7
size: .
D: TRBD1
V: TRBV6-6

CDR3: CASSFGGAKNEQFF
DNA: TGTGCCAGCAGCTTTGGGGGGGCCAAGAATGAGCAGTTCTTC
J: TRBJ2-1
size: .
D: .
V: TRBV5-6

CDR3: CAIRGQGASNYEQYF
DNA: TGTGCCATCAGGGGACAGGGGGCGAGTAATTACGAGCAGTACTTC
J: TRBJ2-7
size: .
D: TRBD1
V: TRBV10-3

CDR3: CAWSFGSPDTQYF
DNA: TGTGCCTGGAGTTTCGGGAGTCCAGATACGCAGTATTTT
J: TRBJ2-3
size: .
D: .
V: TRBV30